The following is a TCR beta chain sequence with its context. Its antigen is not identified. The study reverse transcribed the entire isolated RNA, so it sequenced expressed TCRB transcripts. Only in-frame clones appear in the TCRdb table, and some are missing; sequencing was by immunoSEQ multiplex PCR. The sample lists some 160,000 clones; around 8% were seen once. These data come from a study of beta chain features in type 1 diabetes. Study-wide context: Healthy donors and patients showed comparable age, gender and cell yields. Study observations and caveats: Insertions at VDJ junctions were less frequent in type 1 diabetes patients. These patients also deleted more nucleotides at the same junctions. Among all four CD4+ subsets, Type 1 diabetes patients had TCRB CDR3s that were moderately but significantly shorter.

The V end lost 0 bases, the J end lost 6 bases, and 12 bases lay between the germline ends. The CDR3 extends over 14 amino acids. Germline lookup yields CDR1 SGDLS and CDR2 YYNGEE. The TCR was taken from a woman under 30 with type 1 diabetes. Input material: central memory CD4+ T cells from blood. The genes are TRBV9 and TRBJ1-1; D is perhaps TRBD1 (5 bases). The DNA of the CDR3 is TGTGCCAGCAGCGTAGGGCAGGGAAGTTCTGAAGCTTTCTTT. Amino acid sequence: CASSVGQGSSEAFF.